This T cell receptor (beta chain) was retrieved from a study of T cells in Graves' hyperthyroidism and ophthalmopathy. Amplified regions were TCR beta CDR3 sequences from RNA transcripts. The HTBI primer set drove a first-round RT-PCR of the TCR CDR3. TCRdb reprocessed the multiplex PCR reads with MiXCR, giving one entry per CDR3 protein. The sample carries hundreds of thousands of distinct CDR3 sequences, approximately 15% recorded once. Study results and caveats: Most thyroid clonotypes expanded above 0.001 appeared in blood too.

Pregnant or lactating patients were excluded, as were those with uncontrolled infection or other autoimmune disease. This sample holds PBMCs from under 11 ml fresh peripheral blood. V shed 5 bases, J shed 6 bases, and the junction held 8 bases outside the gene matches. The CDR3 is 15 residues long. The germline gives CDR1 SEHNR, CDR2 FQNEAQ (reference sequence). Comments on this clonotype: The antigen remains undetermined.

This clonotype originated in a woman in her thirties or forties with Graves' ophthalmopathy. This chain links TRBV7-9 with TRBJ2-3; 10 nucleotides align to TRBD2. Sequenced: blood. The CDR3 reads CASSAWASGGDTQYF. CDR3 in DNA: TGTGCCAGCAGCGCATGGGCTAGCGGGGGCGATACGCAGTATTTT.